The clone carrying this TCR beta chain was seen a few times. Its target is not known. MiXCR, applied by TCRdb to the reads, yields one record per CDR3 protein. The sample shows about 900,000 distinct CDR3 sequences, roughly 30% of them seen only once. The record originates from a study of T cell repertoires in cytomegalovirus infection. Findings and limits, study-wide: Dominating the ex vivo response were TCR beta clonotypes that were CMV-specific and HLA-C-restricted.

Per germline, CDR1 MNHEY and CDR2 SVGAGI. The CDR3 consists of 15 residues. V shed 7 bases and J shed 6 bases, with 21 bases lying between them. The chain recombines TRBV6-5 with TRBJ1-2; possibly TRBD1 for D (5 bases). The sequenced sample was cultured CD8+ T cells from PBMCs, obtained from culture after CMV antigen stimulation. The sequence derives from a human donor in good health (CMV status not recorded). Some clones in this sample may be carry-over from other donors' samples. This CDR3 is CASKGIGLGVDGYTF. The CDR3 DNA reads TGTGCCAGCAAGGGGATCGGCCTGGGGGTTGATGGCTACACCTTC.